Given below is one T cell receptor (beta chain) in context. The data originate from a study of T cells in Graves' hyperthyroidism and ophthalmopathy. Amplified TCR beta CDR3 regions derived from RNA transcripts. TCR CDR3 regions were first amplified by RT-PCR with HTBI primers. TCRdb re-analysed the multiplex PCR reads in MiXCR, keeping a single row per CDR3 protein. The sample has around 300,000 distinct CDR3 sequences, around a quarter seen once. The CDR3 runs 14 residues. Trimming took 2 bases from V and 1 from J; bases not matched to a gene: 1. The germline V gene has CDR1 MGHDK and CDR2 SYGVNS. The receptor's source is a man in his forties with Graves' hyperthyroidism that later progressed to Graves' ophthalmopathy. The chain couples TRBV25-1 to TRBJ2-5; 7 bases are a match to TRBD2. Sequenced: blood. DNA of the CDR3: TGTGCCAGCAGTGAACGCGGGGGCCAAGAGACCCAGTACTTC. Its protein product is CASSERGGQETQYF.